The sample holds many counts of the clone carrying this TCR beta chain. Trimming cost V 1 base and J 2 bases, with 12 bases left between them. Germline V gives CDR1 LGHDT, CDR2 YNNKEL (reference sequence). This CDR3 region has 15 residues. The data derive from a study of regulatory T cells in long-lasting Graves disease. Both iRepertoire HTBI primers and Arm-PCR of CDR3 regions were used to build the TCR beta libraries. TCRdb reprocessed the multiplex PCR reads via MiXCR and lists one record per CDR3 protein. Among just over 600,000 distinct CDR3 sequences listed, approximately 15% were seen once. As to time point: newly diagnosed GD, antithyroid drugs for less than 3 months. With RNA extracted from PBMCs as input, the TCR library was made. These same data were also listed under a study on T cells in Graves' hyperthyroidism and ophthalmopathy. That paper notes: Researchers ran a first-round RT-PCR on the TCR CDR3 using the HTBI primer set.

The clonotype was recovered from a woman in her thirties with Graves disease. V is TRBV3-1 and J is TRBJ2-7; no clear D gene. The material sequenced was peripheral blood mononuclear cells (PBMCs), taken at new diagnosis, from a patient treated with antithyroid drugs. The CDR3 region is CASSQGVSAPYEQYF. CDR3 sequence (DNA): TGTGCCAGCAGCCAAGGCGTCTCCGCTCCCTACGAGCAGTACTTC.